Below, 32 T cell receptor beta chains from the same sample are listed, as sequenced in a study of T-cell reconstitution after alpha-beta-depleted transplantation in children. Findings of the study overall: Expanded graft clones numbering several hundred reportedly gave rise to alpha-beta T cells about two months after transplant.

Their target antigens are unknown. The TCRbeta library was prepared with unique molecular identifiers. TCRdb redid the calling of the PCR reads with MiXCR, one entry per CDR3 protein. The table lists approximately 32,000 distinct CDR3 sequences, roughly 6.5% of them singletons. The sequenced sample was peripheral blood, obtained 60 days after TCRalphabeta/CD19-depleted stem cell transplant. Source of these receptors: a child under three years old who had a stem cell transplant for acute myeloid leukemia, so the T cells may come from the graft donor.

The chain is built from TRBV7-2 and TRBJ2-3, with D perhaps TRBD1 or TRBD2 (6 bases each). There are 13 residues in the CDR3. Germline lookup yields CDR1 SGHTA and CDR2 FQGNSA. The germline V and J ends were trimmed by 5 bases and 4 bases, with 10 bases remaining between them. The CDR3 DNA reads TGTGCCAGCAGCAGGGGGGCGGCAGATACGCAGTATTTT. Protein product: CASSRGAADTQYF.

This CDR3 reads CASGTSLNTEAFF. The CDR3 DNA reads TGTGCCAGCGGTACCAGCTTGAACACTGAAGCTTTCTTT. The rearrangement uses TRBV6-2 or TRBV6-3 and TRBJ1-1; D remains unclear. This CDR3 comprises 13 residues. The germline V gene encodes CDR1 MNHEY and CDR2 SVGEGT. The germline V and J ends were trimmed by 8 bases and 0 bases, with 10 bases remaining between them.

This clonotype was seen many times. The rearrangement uses TRBV27 and TRBJ2-1; 8 bases fit TRBD2. Germline V CDR1 and CDR2: MNHEY, SMNVEV (reference sequence). V shed 5 bases and J 8 bases; nucleotides not matched to a gene: 11. The CDR3 spans 15 residues. The CDR3 nucleotides read TGTGCCAGCAGTGCCGGGACTAGGGAGTTCGATGAGCAGTTCTTC. It encodes CASSAGTREFDEQFF.

The V call is TRBV28, the J call TRBJ2-5; 8 bases agree with TRBD2. Germline V gene lookup returns CDR1 MDHEN and CDR2 SYDVKM. The trim removed 3 bases at V and 2 bases at J, leaving 11 bases unmatched. CDR3 size: 17 residues. The CDR3 region is CASSFPPGGAEQETQYF. The CDR3 region has the DNA TGTGCCAGCAGTTTCCCCCCCGGGGGGGCGGAGCAAGAGACCCAGTACTTC.

The chain carries TRBV27 and TRBJ1-1; 9 bases match TRBD1. J was trimmed by 8 bases and V by 10 bases; bases with no gene match: 14. The CDR3 is made up of 14 amino acids. Germline CDR1 reads MNHEY; CDR2 reads SMNVEV (reference sequence). CDR3 nucleotide sequence: TGTGCCACCGCACCCCGGGACAGGGTAGGGGAAGCTTTCTTT. Amino acids: CATAPRDRVGEAFF.

This clonotype was seen many times. This chain uses TRBV9 with TRBJ2-2; unclear D gene. The CDR3 contains 12 residues. Trimming removed 3 bases at V and 4 bases at J, with 4 bases between. Germline V gives CDR1 SGDLS, CDR2 YYNGEE. CDR3 protein: CASSDGTGELFF. DNA for the CDR3: TGTGCCAGCAGCGACGGCACCGGGGAGCTGTTTTTT.

The sample holds a few counts of this clonotype. This chain connects TRBV4-3 to TRBJ2-7; a possible D gene is TRBD1 (6 bases). The CDR3 length is 18 residues. The V end lost 0 bases, the J end lost 5 bases, and 23 bases lay between the germline ends. Germline values: CDR1 LGHNA, CDR2 YSLEER. CDR3 sequence (DNA): TGCGCCAGCAGCCAAGATAGGTCTCCTATCTACAGGGCGGACGAGCAGTACTTC. Translation gives CASSQDRSPIYRADEQYF.

This clonotype has ten or more counts. The rearrangement uses TRBV13 and TRBJ2-7; a weak D match, TRBD1 (6 bases). V dropped 5 bases and J dropped 4 bases, with 21 bases sitting between them. CDR1 and CDR2 from the germline V gene are PRHDT and FYEKMQ (reference sequence). This CDR3 region has 16 residues. The DNA for the CDR3 is TGTGCCAGCAGCCCCTTACCTGGGGGCGCTTGGTACGAGCAGTACTTC. Its translation is CASSPLPGGAWYEQYF.

This clonotype was detected ten times or more. The chain recombines TRBV7-9 with TRBJ1-5, with D unclear. V was pared by 4 bases and J by 0 bases, with 13 bases between. Germline CDR1 reads SEHNR; CDR2 reads FQNEAQ (reference sequence). CDR3 length equals 16 residues. The CDR3 protein is CASSSAGWVSNQPQHF. DNA for the CDR3: TGTGCCAGCAGCTCGGCGGGGTGGGTTAGCAATCAGCCCCAGCATTTT.

At least ten counts were recorded for this clonotype. The chain has TRBV12-3 or TRBV12-4 and TRBJ2-5; possibly TRBD1 for D (6 bases). CDR3 length: 13 amino acids. V shed 1 base and J shed 5 bases, with 8 bases lying between them. The CDR3 reads CASSLGTAETQYF. The CDR3 DNA reads as TGTGCCAGCAGTTTAGGGACAGCGGAGACCCAGTACTTC.

This clonotype has at least ten counts. The chain uses TRBV20-1 and TRBJ2-7; TRBD1 agrees at 8 bases. V was pared by 1 base and J by 6 bases, with 2 bases of the junction left unmatched. The germline V gene has CDR1 DFQATT and CDR2 SNEGSKA (reference sequence). The CDR3 consists of 12 residues. CDR3 coding DNA: TGCAGTGCTAGAGGGACAGGGCCCGAGCAGTACTTC. Amino acid sequence: CSARGTGPEQYF.

This clonotype was counted many times. The chain uses TRBV29-1 and TRBJ2-7, with D tentatively TRBD1 (6 bases). V was clipped by 0 bases and J by 2 bases, with 14 bases between them. Germline V gives CDR1 SQVTM, CDR2 ANQGSEA. This CDR3 has 15 amino acids. CDR3 in amino acids: CSVEDQQGVAYEQYF. The CDR3 DNA sequence: TGCAGCGTTGAAGATCAACAGGGCGTAGCCTACGAGCAGTACTTC.

This clonotype was picked up many times. The chain is built from TRBV7-2 and TRBJ2-7; D tentatively fits TRBD1 or TRBD2 (5 bases each). Germline V gene sequence: CDR1 SGHTA, CDR2 FQGNSA. Trimming shortened V by 3 bases and J by 0 bases, and 12 bases separated the two germline ends. The CDR3 loop spans 15 amino acids. The CDR3 loop is CASSLWDGTSYEQYF. CDR3 DNA sequence: TGTGCCAGCAGCTTGTGGGATGGGACCTCCTACGAGCAGTACTTC.

This clonotype has ten or more counts. CDR3: CASSLVQVGGNTIYF. In DNA, the CDR3 is TGTGCCAGCAGCTTAGTGCAGGTCGGCGGAAACACCATATATTTT. This sequence joins TRBV11-2 and TRBJ1-3; no clear D gene. The germline V and J ends were trimmed by 1 base and 4 bases, with 11 bases remaining between them. Germline V lookup: CDR1 SGHAT, CDR2 FQNNGV. CDR3 length equals 15 residues. The whole variable domain, remainder taken from reference TRBV11-2 and TRBJ1-3, is EAGVAQSPRYKIIEKRQSVAFWCNPISGHATLYWYQQILGQGPKLLIQFQNNGVVDDSQLPKDRFSAERLKGVDSTLKIQPAKLEDSAVYLCASSLVQVGGNTIYFGEGSWLTVV.

This clonotype was picked up a small number of times. A junction end diverges from the germline sequence, so it may reflect a read error. V and J are TRBV20-1 and TRBJ2-2, with D possibly TRBD2 on 5 matching bases. Germline CDR1 is DFQATT and CDR2 is SNEGSKA (reference sequence). This CDR3 comprises 16 residues. CDR3 sequence (DNA): TGCTGTGCTGGACTCTATTTTTCCGCGAACACCGGGGAGCTGTTTTTT. Encoded protein: CCAGLYFSANTGELFF.

This clonotype was picked up many times. This sequence joins TRBV4-3 and TRBJ2-3, with 13 bases fitting TRBD2. CDR3 length equals 17 residues. Trimming cost V 1 base and J 4 bases; bases outside gene matches: 5. In germline, CDR1 is LGHNA, CDR2 YSLEER. The CDR3 DNA sequence: TGCGCCAGCAGCCAAGCTGTACTAGCGGGAGGGCCAGATACGCAGTATTTT. It is translated as CASSQAVLAGGPDTQYF.

Remarks on this clonotype: Possible read error: a much larger clone is one base away. The DNA of the CDR3 is TGTGCCAGCAGCTTAGCGTGGGGGCAAAGCACAGATAGGCAGTATTTT. It is translated as CASSLAWGQSTDRQYF. The chain links TRBV7-2 to TRBJ2-3; weak D call: TRBD1 (6 bases). The CDR3 runs to 16 residues. The germline V gene encodes CDR1 SGHTA and CDR2 FQGNSA.

There are many counts of this clonotype. This chain connects TRBV5-6 to TRBJ2-7; D not resolved. Germline CDR1 is SGHDT and CDR2 is YYEEEE. There are 11 residues in the CDR3. Trimming cost V 2 bases and J 3 bases, with 3 bases left between them. The CDR3 sequence: CASSLDYEQYF. The CDR3 bases are TGTGCCAGCAGCTTAGACTACGAGCAGTACTTC.

Many counts were recorded for this clonotype. The chain joins TRBV29-1 to TRBJ2-1, with 8 nucleotides matching TRBD2. Germline CDR1 SQVTM, CDR2 ANQGSEA. The V gene end was trimmed by 2 bases and the J gene end by 7 bases; junction bases not matched to a gene: 7. The CDR3 consists of 14 residues. CDR3 in amino acids: CSVEMGLGQNEQFF. The CDR3 region has the DNA TGCAGCGTTGAAATGGGACTAGGTCAGAATGAGCAGTTCTTC.

This clonotype occurred a few times. The chain couples TRBV4-3 to TRBJ2-7; 11 bases line up with TRBD2. Germline loops: CDR1 LGHNA, CDR2 YSLEER. The V and J ends lost 4 bases and 4 bases, in that order; junction bases with no gene match: 9. The length of the CDR3 is 16 residues. The CDR3 protein is CASSRALAGVGYEQYF. The CDR3 region has the DNA TGCGCCAGCAGCCGCGCACTAGCGGGAGTAGGTTACGAGCAGTACTTC.

This clonotype was picked up a small number of times. The gene calls are TRBV7-9 and TRBJ2-3; TRBD1 agrees at 9 bases. The germline V gene encodes CDR1 SEHNR and CDR2 FQNEAQ (reference sequence). J lost 2 bases, V lost 4 bases, and 10 bases had no gene match. The length of the CDR3 is 17 residues. The DNA of the CDR3 is TGTGCCAGCAGCTCCGGGGACAGGGTGACGCCCACAGATACGCAGTATTTT. Protein product: CASSSGDRVTPTDTQYF.

In this sample, this clonotype is medium-sized. The chain recombines TRBV5-1 with TRBJ2-2; no reliable D call. The CDR3 is 13 residues long. Germline V gene data show CDR1 as SGHRS and CDR2 as YFSETQ. Between the trimmed V and J ends, which lost 4 bases and 4 bases, there was a span of 8 bases. Here the CDR3 DNA reads TGCGCCAGCAGCCCCTCGTCCACCGGGGAGCTGTTTTTT. Protein product: CASSPSSTGELFF.

This clonotype is medium-sized (0.01 to 0.1%) in the sample. This chain links TRBV6-2 or TRBV6-3 with TRBJ2-1; D is possibly TRBD1 or TRBD2 (6 bases each). Trimming stripped 6 bases from V and 0 bases from J, with 15 bases between. The CDR3 consists of 16 residues. The germline V gene has CDR1 MNHEY and CDR2 SVGEGT. CDR3 coding DNA: TGTGCCAGCAGCCTAGGGGGGACCCACTCCTACAATGAGCAGTTCTTC. As protein: CASSLGGTHSYNEQFF.

The V call is TRBV6-5, the J call TRBJ1-1; D is undetermined. The germline V and J ends were trimmed by 1 base and 2 bases, with 5 bases remaining between them. The CDR3 is 13 amino acids. CDR1 is MNHEY, CDR2 SVGAGI, per germline. DNA of the CDR3: TGTGCCAGCAGTTACTGGGGAAACACTGAAGCTTTCTTT. Residues: CASSYWGNTEAFF.

This clonotype was picked up many times. The chain has TRBV7-2 and TRBJ2-3; D ambiguous. Trimming shortened V by 0 bases and J by 4 bases, and 8 bases separated the two germline ends. Germline V gene lookup returns CDR1 SGHTA and CDR2 FQGNSA. This CDR3 has 14 amino acids. CDR3 in amino acids: CASSLAVPADTQYF. CDR3 DNA: TGTGCCAGCAGCTTAGCGGTACCAGCAGATACGCAGTATTTT.

This clonotype has a count of ten or more. V is TRBV9 and J is TRBJ1-2; D is uncertain. Trimming removed 0 bases from V and 0 bases from J, with 9 bases in between. CDR1 and CDR2 (germline): SGDLS, YYNGEE. This CDR3 has 15 amino acids. In DNA, the CDR3 is TGTGCCAGCAGCGTAGGGCAGGCCCCTAACTATGGCTACACCTTC. As protein: CASSVGQAPNYGYTF. The variable domain in full, with the rest retrieved from reference TRBV9 and TRBJ1-2, is DSGVTQTPKHLITATGQRVTLRCSPRSGDLSVYWYQQSLDQGLQFLIQYYNGEERAKGNILERFSAQQFPDLHSELNLSSLELGDSALYFCASSVGQAPNYGYTFGSGTRLTVV.

This clonotype appeared many times. The chain is built from TRBV13 and TRBJ2-1, with 7 bases aligning to TRBD2. This CDR3 has 14 residues. Germline CDR1 reads PRHDT; CDR2 reads FYEKMQ (reference sequence). With V trimmed by 7 bases and J by 4 bases, 7 bases remained unmatched. CDR3 amino acids: CASTLGGGYNEQFF. The CDR3 bases are TGTGCCAGCACCTTGGGCGGGGGATACAATGAGCAGTTCTTC.

This clonotype was found many times. The chain uses TRBV10-3 and TRBJ2-7; tentatively, D is TRBD1 or TRBD2 (5 bases each). CDR3 length equals 14 residues. Germline loops: CDR1 ENHRY, CDR2 SYGVKD. Deletions cut 6 bases from V and 2 bases from J, with 14 bases between. The CDR3 loop is CAIRQRGFPYEQYF. CDR3 nucleotides: TGTGCCATCAGGCAGAGGGGCTTCCCCTACGAGCAGTACTTC.

This clonotype came up many times. This chain links TRBV5-6 with TRBJ2-7; maybe TRBD2 (6 bases). Per the germline V gene, CDR1 is SGHDT and CDR2 is YYEEEE. The CDR3 runs 15 residues. V gave up 2 bases and J gave up 5 bases, with 17 bases separating them. The CDR3 sequence: CASSFSSGLGHEQYF. Written as DNA, the CDR3 is TGTGCCAGCAGCTTCAGTAGCGGCCTTGGCCACGAGCAGTACTTC. The complete variable domain, with remaining parts taken from reference TRBV5-6 and TRBJ2-7, reads DAGVTQSPTHLIKTRGQQVTLRCSPKSGHDTVSWYQQALGQGPQFIFQYYEEEERQRGNFPDRFSGHQFPNYSSELNVNALLLGDSALYLCASSFSSGLGHEQYFGPGTRLTVT.

The table lists this clonotype with many counts. The gene calls are TRBV20-1 and TRBJ2-5, with unresolved D. The CDR3 consists of 13 residues. CDR1 is DFQATT, CDR2 SNEGSKA, per germline (reference sequence). V was pared by 3 bases and J by 2 bases, with 10 bases between. CDR3 in amino acids: CSASGFTQETQYF. CDR3 nucleotides: TGCAGTGCTAGCGGCTTCACTCAAGAGACCCAGTACTTC.

This clonotype occurred many times. J is TRBJ2-7 and V is TRBV4-3, with a weak D call TRBD1 (5 bases). The CDR3 runs to 14 residues. V shed 1 base and J shed 1 base, with 8 bases lying between them. Germline V CDR1 and CDR2: LGHNA, YSLEER. The DNA of the CDR3 is TGCGCCAGCAGCCAAGCGACAGTGTCCTACGAGCAGTACTTC. Protein sequence: CASSQATVSYEQYF.

This clonotype showed up many times. The rearrangement links TRBV3-1 to TRBJ2-1, with D maybe TRBD2 (6 bases). Germline V gene lookup returns CDR1 LGHDT and CDR2 YNNKEL (reference sequence). V gave up 0 bases and J gave up 2 bases, with 8 bases separating them. The CDR3 is 15 residues long. CDR3 coding DNA: TGTGCCAGCAGCCAAGATCTAGCGACCTACAATGAGCAGTTCTTC. Residues: CASSQDLATYNEQFF.